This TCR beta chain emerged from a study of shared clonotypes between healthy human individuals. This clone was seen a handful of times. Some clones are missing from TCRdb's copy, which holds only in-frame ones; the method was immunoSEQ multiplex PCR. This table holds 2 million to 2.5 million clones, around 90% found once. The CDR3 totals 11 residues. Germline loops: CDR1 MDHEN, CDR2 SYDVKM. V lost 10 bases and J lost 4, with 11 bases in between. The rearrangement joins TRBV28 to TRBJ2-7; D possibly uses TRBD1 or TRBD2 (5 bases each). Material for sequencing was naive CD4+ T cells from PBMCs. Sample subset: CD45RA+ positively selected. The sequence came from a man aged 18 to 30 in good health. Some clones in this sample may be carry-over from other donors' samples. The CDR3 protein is CATLGGYEQYF. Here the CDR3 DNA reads TGTGCCACCCTTGGGGGATACGAGCAGTACTTC.